This T cell receptor (beta chain) came from a study of blood T cell repertoires in COVID-19. The wider study: Sources were T cells, B-cell-depleted T cells, or PBMCs; the material itself was cDNA or gDNA.

Only in-frame clones appear in the TCRdb table, and some are missing; sequencing was by immunoSEQ multiplex PCR. The sample contains 150,000 to 200,000 clones, 88% of which appear only once. V was pared by 6 bases and J by 8 bases, with 29 bases between. The length of the CDR3 is 18 residues. Germline lookup yields CDR1 LNHDA and CDR2 SQIVND (reference sequence). Sequencing was done on a sample of peripheral blood. The source of this sequence is a man in his sixties with acute or convalescent COVID-19. This sequence joins TRBV19 and TRBJ2-1; possibly TRBD1 for D (6 bases). Here the CDR3 DNA reads TGTGCCAGTAGCACCGAGAGGGGGAAGGCTCTGACGACGGATGAGCAGTTCTTC. Its protein product is CASSTERGKALTTDEQFF.